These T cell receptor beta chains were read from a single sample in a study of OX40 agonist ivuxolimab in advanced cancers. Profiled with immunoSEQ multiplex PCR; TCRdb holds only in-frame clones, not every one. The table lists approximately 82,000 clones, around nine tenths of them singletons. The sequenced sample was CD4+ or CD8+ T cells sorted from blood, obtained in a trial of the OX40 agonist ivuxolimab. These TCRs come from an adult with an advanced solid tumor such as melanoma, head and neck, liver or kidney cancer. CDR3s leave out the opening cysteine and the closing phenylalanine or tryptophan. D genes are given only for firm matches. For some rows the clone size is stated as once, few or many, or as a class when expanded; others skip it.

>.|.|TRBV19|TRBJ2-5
ASSVPGVPWAQY
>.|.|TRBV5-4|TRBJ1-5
ASSFGGANQPQH
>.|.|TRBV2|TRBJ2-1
ASSDTPRDEQF
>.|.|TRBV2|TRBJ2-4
ASSVLSKNIQY
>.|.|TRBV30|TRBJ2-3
AWRPWGRADTQY
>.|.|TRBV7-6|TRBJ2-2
ASSLVGGSVTGELF
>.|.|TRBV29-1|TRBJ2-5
SSNTGHETQY
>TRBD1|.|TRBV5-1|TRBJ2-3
ASSEGQGLVTDTQY
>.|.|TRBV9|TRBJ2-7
ASSVEPTYEQY
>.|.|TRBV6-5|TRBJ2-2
ASTNGPLGTGELF
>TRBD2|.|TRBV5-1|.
ASSSTSGGYEQY
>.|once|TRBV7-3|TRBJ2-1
ASSSPGYNEQF
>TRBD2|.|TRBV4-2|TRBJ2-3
ASSQGLAGGLSTDTQY
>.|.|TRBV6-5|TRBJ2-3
ASMKLADTDTQY
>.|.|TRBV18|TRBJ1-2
ASSPAGANYGYT
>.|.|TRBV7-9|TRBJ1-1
ASSQREGSTEAF
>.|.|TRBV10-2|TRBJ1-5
ASSEDLDSLSNQPQH
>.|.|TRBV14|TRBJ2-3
ASSLRIDTQY
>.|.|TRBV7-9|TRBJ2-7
ASSRPGSYEQY
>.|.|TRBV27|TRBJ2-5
ASSLVWDPPRTETQY
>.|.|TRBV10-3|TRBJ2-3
AISESPDRTDTQY
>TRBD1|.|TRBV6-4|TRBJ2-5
ASSDLTGGGQETQY
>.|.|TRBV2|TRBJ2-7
ASMRNSALYEQY
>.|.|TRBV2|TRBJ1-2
ASSRDIGLYGYT
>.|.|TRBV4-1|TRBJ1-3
ASSQLSTASSGNTIY
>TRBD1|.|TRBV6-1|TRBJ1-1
ASSTQGGTEAF
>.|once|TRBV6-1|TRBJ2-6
ASRRQVSGANVLT
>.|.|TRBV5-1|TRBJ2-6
ASSLALSPGTGANVLT
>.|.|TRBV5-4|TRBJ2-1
ASSLVSDLYNEQF
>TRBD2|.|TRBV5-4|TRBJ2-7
ASSPGTSGDSYEQY
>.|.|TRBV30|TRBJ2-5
AWSVGVQETQY
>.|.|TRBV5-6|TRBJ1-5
ASSPGPGGNQPQH
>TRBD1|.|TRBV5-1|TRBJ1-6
ASSPDPTGGRSPLH
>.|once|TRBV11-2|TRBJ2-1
ASSLVGRGISHEQF
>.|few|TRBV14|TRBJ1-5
ASSQAGNQPQH
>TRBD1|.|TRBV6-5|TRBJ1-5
ASRRDRGDMPQH
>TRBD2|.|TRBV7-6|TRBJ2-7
ASSRAGGGYEQY
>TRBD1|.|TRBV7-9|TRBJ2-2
ASSTDRGRTGELF
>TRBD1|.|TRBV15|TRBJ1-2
ATSRQGDDYGYT
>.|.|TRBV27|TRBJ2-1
ASSSGGNEQF
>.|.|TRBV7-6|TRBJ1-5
ASSAVGVQPQH
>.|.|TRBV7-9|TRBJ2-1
ASSLGASEQF
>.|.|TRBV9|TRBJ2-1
ASSVSPRGVDEQF
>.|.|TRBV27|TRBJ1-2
ASRTAGERYGYT
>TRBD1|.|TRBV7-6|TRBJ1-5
ASSLGTGEDQPQH
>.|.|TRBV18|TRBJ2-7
ASSPKRGSYEQY
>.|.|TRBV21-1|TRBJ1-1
ASSYARMGTEAF
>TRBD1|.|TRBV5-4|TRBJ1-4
ASSPGTGQGASNEKLF
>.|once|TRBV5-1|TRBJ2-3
ASSPGQVTDTQY
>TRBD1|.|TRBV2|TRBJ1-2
ASRGQVLNYGYT
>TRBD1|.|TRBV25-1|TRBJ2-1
ASSGDRGTYNEQF
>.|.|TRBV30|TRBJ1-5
AWSGEDYQPQH